The sequence of this T cell receptor (beta chain) was determined in a study of CD8 T cells in ankylosing spondylitis. MiXCR was run by TCRdb on the 5' RACE reads, yielding one entry per CDR3 protein. The table lists 250,000 to 350,000 distinct CDR3 sequences, 20% of them singletons, with around 8% in the top ten. CDR3 length: 13 residues. The germline V and J ends were trimmed by 6 bases and 1 base, with 9 bases remaining between them. This clonotype came up a few times. Sequencing used blood, either unsorted or a sorted T cell fraction (not recorded which). The chain joins TRBV12-3 or TRBV12-4 to TRBJ1-1; D call uncertain. This receptor was obtained from a male donor with ankylosing spondylitis or in good health (not recorded which). This chain's CDR3 is CASRVQENTEAFF. CDR3 nucleotide sequence: TGTGCCAGCAGGGTTCAGGAGAACACTGAAGCTTTCTTT.